The next 8 T cell receptor beta chains were all read from a single sample in a study of cytomegalovirus exposure and HLA in healthy donors. With 60 Vbeta and 13 Jbeta primers, the PCR was carried out. The repertoire was sequenced with immunoSEQ multiplex PCR; TCRdb's copy has only in-frame clones and lacks some. The repertoire includes 60,000 to 70,000 clones, roughly 84% of them detected once, and about 2.7% sits in the top ten. The sequencing sample was made of PBMCs. Source of these receptors: a woman aged 30 to 39 in good health and CMV-seronegative.

The V call is TRBV14, the J call TRBJ1-2; maybe TRBD1 (5 bases). V shed 6 bases and J shed 8 bases, with 22 bases lying between them. The length of the CDR3 is 15 residues. Germline assignment: CDR1 SGHDN and CDR2 FVKESK. CDR3 coding DNA: TGTGCCAGCAGTCAGGTCCTTGGGGCAGGCGGCGGCTACACCTTC. Translation: CASSQVLGAGGGYTF.

The chain recombines TRBV7-2 with TRBJ1-2, with D perhaps TRBD1 (5 bases). The V end lost 4 bases, the J end lost 4 bases, and 16 bases lay between the germline ends. Germline CDR1 is SGHTA and CDR2 is FQGNSA. The CDR3 extends over 15 amino acids. The CDR3 DNA sequence: TGTGCCAGCAGCTCTCAGGCAGGGCCGGGCTATGGCTACACCTTC. The encoded protein is CASSSQAGPGYGYTF.

The chain joins TRBV5-6 to TRBJ1-3; unclear D gene. This CDR3 region has 12 residues. The germline V and J ends were trimmed by 4 bases and 6 bases, with 8 bases remaining between them. CDR1 SGHDT and CDR2 YYEEEE come from the germline V gene. The CDR3: CASSLRENTIYF. CDR3 in DNA: TGTGCCAGCAGCCTCCGAGAAAACACCATATATTTT.

This clone occurred a few times. CDR3 loop: CASSGVWGLGYTF. Here the CDR3 DNA reads TGTGCCAGTAGTGGTGTGTGGGGGCTCGGCTACACCTTC. This chain connects TRBV19 to TRBJ1-2; D possibly corresponds to TRBD1 (6 bases). CDR1 LNHDA and CDR2 SQIVND come from the germline V gene (reference sequence). V was clipped by 5 bases and J by 8 bases, with 15 bases between them. The CDR3 has 13 residues. The entire variable domain, with the rest obtained from reference TRBV19 and TRBJ1-2, is as follows: DGGITQSPKYLFRKEGQNVTLSCEQNLNHDAMYWYRQDPGQGLRLIYYSQIVNDFQKGDIAEGYSVSREKKESFPLTVTSAQKNPTAFYLCASSGVWGLGYTFGSGTRLTVV.

The chain couples TRBV19 to TRBJ1-3, with D perhaps TRBD1 (5 bases). This CDR3 has 17 residues. CDR1 and CDR2 (germline): LNHDA, SQIVND (reference sequence). The V gene lost 10 bases and the J gene lost 0 bases, with 22 bases spanning the gap. Here the CDR3 reads CATSLDHRSYSGNTIYF. Here the CDR3 DNA reads TGTGCCACCTCCCTTGACCACAGGTCCTACTCTGGAAACACCATATATTTT.

In this sample, this clone turned up once. The chain carries TRBV30 and TRBJ2-1; 7 bases agree with TRBD2. CDR1 GTSNPN and CDR2 SVGIG come from the germline V gene (reference sequence). CDR3 length: 15 amino acids. After removal of 8 bases from V and 4 bases from J, the junction contained 14 bases not matched to a gene. The CDR3 DNA reads as TGTGCCGGGGCGGGTGGTAGCGGGCGATACAATGAGCAGTTCTTC. As protein: CAGAGGSGRYNEQFF.

The chain is built from TRBV14 and TRBJ1-1, with unresolved D. The V end was cut by 4 bases, the J end by 4 bases, with 16 bases between. There are 15 residues in the CDR3. Germline V lookup: CDR1 SGHDN, CDR2 FVKESK. The CDR3 protein is CASSPLEMTSTEAFF. CDR3 in DNA: TGTGCCAGCAGCCCGCTGGAGATGACGAGCACTGAAGCTTTCTTT.

The V and J genes are TRBV7-9 and TRBJ1-2, with unresolved D. The CDR3 is made up of 15 amino acids. The V end was cut by 6 bases, the J end by 1 base, with 15 bases between. Germline V gene sequence: CDR1 SEHNR, CDR2 FQNEAQ (reference sequence). CDR3 residues: CASSFPEAGNYGYTF. CDR3 DNA sequence: TGTGCCAGCAGTTTCCCCGAAGCGGGTAACTATGGCTACACCTTC.